This record concerns one T cell receptor (beta chain) sequence. This sample is drawn from a study of control samples from healthy donors and cancer patients. Profiled with immunoSEQ multiplex PCR; TCRdb holds only in-frame clones, not every one. The sample consists of roughly 200,000 clones, around 93% of them appearing once. The sequencing sample was made of blood. This clonotype was sampled from a man in his thirties or forties in good health.

The CDR3 DNA follows: TGTGCCAGCAGCTGGGGTCGGGGAAGGAACTATGGCTACACCTTC. Amino acids: CASSWGRGRNYGYTF. The V gene is TRBV5-6, the J gene TRBJ1-2; D gene ambiguous. This CDR3 contains 15 residues. CDR1 and CDR2 (germline): SGHDT, YYEEEE. Trimming pared 3 bases from V and 2 bases from J, leaving 14 bases between.